One and the same sample provided the 17 T cell receptor beta chains below, sequenced in a study of memory CD4+ T cells and cytomegalovirus serostatus. Single viable CD3+CD4+CD8-CD45RO+ cells were sorted as the memory CD4+ T cells. The method was immunoSEQ multiplex PCR; TCRdb's version includes in-frame clones alone and lacks a portion of them. The table has about 57,000 clones, less than 80% seen once. Specimen: memory CD4+ T cells from blood. All receptors derive from an adult in good health and CMV-seronegative.

This chain joins TRBV10-3 and TRBJ2-5; D possibly corresponds to TRBD2 (6 bases). The CDR3 is made up of 14 amino acids. V was clipped by 3 bases and J by 6 bases, with 14 bases between them. CDR1 is ENHRY, CDR2 SYGVKD, per germline. The CDR3 nucleotides are TGTGCCATCAGTGATGTGGGGGGACGGCAGACCCAGTACTTC. It yields the protein CAISDVGGRQTQYF.

The J gene is TRBJ2-4, the V gene TRBV5-1; no firm D call. Trimming removed 3 bases at V and 3 bases at J, with 10 bases between. Looked up from germline, CDR1 is SGHRS and CDR2 is YFSETQ. The CDR3 runs to 14 residues. CDR3 amino acids: CASSSETGKNIQYF. CDR3 sequence (DNA): TGCGCCAGCAGCTCGGAGACGGGCAAAAACATTCAGTACTTC. The complete variable domain, with remaining parts taken from reference TRBV5-1 and TRBJ2-4, reads KAGVTQTPRYLIKTRGQQVTLSCSPISGHRSVSWYQQTPGQGLQFLFEYFSETQRNKGNFPGRFSGRQFSNSRSEMNVSTLELGDSALYLCASSSETGKNIQYFGAGTRLSVL.

This clone has more than one count but fewer than ten. The chain recombines TRBV6-6 with TRBJ2-3; maybe TRBD1 (6 bases). Germline CDR1 and CDR2: MNHNY and SVGAGI (reference sequence). The CDR3 extends over 15 amino acids. The V and J ends lost 6 bases and 3 bases respectively, with 16 bases between them. The CDR3 region is CASSRGTGRTDTQYF. DNA for the CDR3: TGTGCCAGCAGCCGCGGCACAGGGCGAACAGATACGCAGTATTTT.

This chain joins TRBV27 and TRBJ1-1; D uncertain. CDR3 length: 13 residues. The ends were cut back, 4 bases at V and 0 bases at J, with 6 bases in the middle. The germline gives CDR1 MNHEY, CDR2 SMNVEV (reference sequence). The CDR3 DNA sequence: TGTGCCAGCAGTTCACACATGAACACTGAAGCTTTCTTT. Translating it yields CASSSHMNTEAFF.

This chain uses TRBV6-5 with TRBJ2-7, with a possible D match to TRBD1 (5 bases). The CDR3 has 15 amino acids. V was clipped by 2 bases and J by 4 bases, with 15 bases between them. The germline V gene has CDR1 MNHEY and CDR2 SVGAGI. The CDR3 DNA sequence: TGTGCCAGCAGTTACGGGGCCGGGTTCCGGTACGAGCAGTACTTC. This codes for CASSYGAGFRYEQYF.

The chain employs TRBV19 and TRBJ2-2; 7 nucleotides match TRBD1. This CDR3 has 14 residues. V shed 7 bases and J 4 bases; nucleotides not matched to a gene: 6. In germline, CDR1 is LNHDA, CDR2 SQIVND (reference sequence). The CDR3 nucleotides are TGTGCCAGTAATAAGGGGGCCGGCACCGGGGAGCTGTTTTTT. It yields the protein CASNKGAGTGELFF.

The chain combines TRBV28 with TRBJ1-4; D gene unclear. Germline CDR1 MDHEN, CDR2 SYDVKM. The CDR3 length is 14 residues. Trimming pared 8 bases from V and 4 bases from J, leaving 14 bases between. CDR3 DNA: TGTGCCAGCTTTCACCGACGCCGTAATGAAAAACTGTTTTTT. Translation gives CASFHRRRNEKLFF. Filled out from reference TRBV28 and TRBJ1-4, the complete variable domain reads DVKVTQSSRYLVKRTGEKVFLECVQDMDHENMFWYRQDPGLGLRLIYFSYDVKMKEKGDIPEGYSVSREKKERFSLILESASTNQTSMYLCASFHRRRNEKLFFGSGTQLSVL.

The chain uses TRBV6-5 and TRBJ2-1; tentative D call: TRBD2 (6 bases). The V end was cut by 7 bases, the J end by 7 bases, with 20 bases between. The CDR3 spans 15 residues. Looked up from germline, CDR1 is MNHEY and CDR2 is SVGAGI. As DNA, the CDR3 is TGTGCCAGCACCCCTATGTCGGGAGTTCGTAATGAGCAGTTCTTC. This sequence encodes CASTPMSGVRNEQFF.

This chain uses TRBV4-1 with TRBJ1-5; D might be TRBD1 (5 bases). V lost 4 bases and J lost 6, with 16 bases in between. This CDR3 contains 15 residues. CDR1 is MGHRA, CDR2 YSYEKL, per germline. As DNA, the CDR3 is TGCGCCAGCAGCCCCCCGGCAGGGACGGGTCAGCCCCAGCATTTT. Its protein product is CASSPPAGTGQPQHF.

There are a few counts of this clone. The chain recombines TRBV18 with TRBJ1-2; D is perhaps TRBD1 (5 bases). Germline V CDR1 and CDR2: KGHSH, LQKENI. There are 13 residues in the CDR3. Trimming shortened V by 2 bases and J by 4 bases, and 8 bases separated the two germline ends. CDR3 DNA sequence: TGTGCCAGCTCACCAAGCAGGGTCTATGGCTACACCTTC. Translation gives CASSPSRVYGYTF.

This chain uses TRBV5-4 with TRBJ2-7; D is unresolved. This CDR3 has 13 residues. Trimming took off 6 bases at V and 6 bases at J, with 16 bases between the two ends. Germline loops: CDR1 SGHNT, CDR2 YYREEE (reference sequence). The CDR3 DNA sequence: TGTGCCAGCAATGATAAGGGTCGTAGCGAGCAGTACTTC. Protein sequence: CASNDKGRSEQYF. The full variable domain, with the rest looked up from reference TRBV5-4 and TRBJ2-7, is ETGVTQSPTHLIKTRGQQVTLRCSSQSGHNTVSWYQQALGQGPQFIFQYYREEENGRGNFPPRFSGLQFPNYSSELNVNALELDDSALYLCASNDKGRSEQYFGPGTRLTVT.

The rearrangement uses TRBV18 and TRBJ2-7; TRBD1 matches 10 bases. Looked up from germline, CDR1 is KGHSH and CDR2 is LQKENI. CDR3 length: 16 amino acids. Losses at the gene ends were 6 bases for V and 4 bases for J; bases not matched to a gene: 12. The CDR3 sequence: CASSPPGTGAIYEQYF. The CDR3 bases are TGTGCCAGCTCCCCCCCCGGGACAGGGGCGATATACGAGCAGTACTTC.

The CDR3 sequence is CASSLLGGGLTDTQYF. The CDR3 DNA follows: TGTGCCAGCAGCTTGCTCGGGGGGGGTCTCACAGATACGCAGTATTTT. This rearrangement joins TRBV5-4 to TRBJ2-3; 8 positions agree with TRBD2. CDR1 is SGHNT and CDR2 is YYREEE in the germline V gene (reference sequence). With V trimmed by 1 base and J by 2 bases, 6 bases remained unmatched. This CDR3 comprises 16 residues.

V and J are TRBV6-5 and TRBJ1-1; a possible D gene is TRBD1 (5 bases). The germline V gene has CDR1 MNHEY and CDR2 SVGAGI. Trimming took off 1 base at V and 5 bases at J, with 11 bases between the two ends. The CDR3 is 14 amino acids. CDR3 nucleotides: TGTGCCAGCAGTTACTTGGGGGGAATGACTGAAGCTTTCTTT. It yields the protein CASSYLGGMTEAFF.

CDR3 amino acids: CASSGGGEAQRGFGQFF. The CDR3 nucleotides are TGTGCCAGCTCCGGAGGCGGGGAGGCTCAAAGGGGGTTTGGTCAGTTCTTC. The genes are TRBV28 and TRBJ2-1; either TRBD1 or TRBD2 may supply D (6 bases each). The V end lost 8 bases, the J end lost 13 bases, and 33 bases lay between the germline ends. Germline CDR1 and CDR2: MDHEN and SYDVKM. This CDR3 is 17 amino acids long. Supplemented by reference TRBV28 and TRBJ2-1, the full variable domain reads DVKVTQSSRYLVKRTGEKVFLECVQDMDHENMFWYRQDPGLGLRLIYFSYDVKMKEKGDIPEGYSVSREKKERFSLILESASTNQTSMYLCASSGGGEAQRGFGQFFGPGTRLTVL.

This clone showed up just a few times. The rearrangement uses TRBV30 and TRBJ1-1; D not resolved. CDR3 size: 10 residues. The ends were cut back, 7 bases at V and 3 bases at J, with 6 bases in the middle. Germline CDR1 reads GTSNPN; CDR2 reads SVGIG (reference sequence). The DNA of the CDR3 is TGTGCCTTCGGGGACACTGAAGCTTTCTTT. Protein product: CAFGDTEAFF.

J is TRBJ1-2 and V is TRBV5-4; perhaps TRBD1 as D (6 bases). Germline V gene sequence: CDR1 SGHNT, CDR2 YYREEE (reference sequence). The V gene lost 0 bases and the J gene lost 4 bases, with 10 bases spanning the gap. CDR3 length equals 14 residues. CDR3 in amino acids: CASSLGGRGYGYTF. The CDR3 DNA is TGTGCCAGCAGCTTGGGTGGCAGGGGCTATGGCTACACCTTC.